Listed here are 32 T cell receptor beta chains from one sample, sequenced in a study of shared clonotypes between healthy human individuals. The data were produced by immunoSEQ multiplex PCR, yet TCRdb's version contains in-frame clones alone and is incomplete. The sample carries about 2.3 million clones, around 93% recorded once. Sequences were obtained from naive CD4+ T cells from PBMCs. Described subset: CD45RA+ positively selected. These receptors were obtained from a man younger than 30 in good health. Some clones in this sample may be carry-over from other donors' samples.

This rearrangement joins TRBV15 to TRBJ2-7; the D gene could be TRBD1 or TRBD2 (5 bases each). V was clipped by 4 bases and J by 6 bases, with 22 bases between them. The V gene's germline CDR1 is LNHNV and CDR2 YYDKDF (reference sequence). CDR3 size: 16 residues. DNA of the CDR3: TGTGCCACCAGCAAGCCCCCAGGTGAAGGGACGGGCGAGCAGTACTTC. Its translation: CATSKPPGEGTGEQYF. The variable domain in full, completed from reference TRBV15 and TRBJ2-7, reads DAMVIQNPRYQVTQFGKPVTLSCSQTLNHNVMYWYQQKSSQAPKLLFHYYDKDFNNEADTPDNFQSRRPNTSFCFLDIRSPGLGDTAMYLCATSKPPGEGTGEQYFGPGTRLTVT.

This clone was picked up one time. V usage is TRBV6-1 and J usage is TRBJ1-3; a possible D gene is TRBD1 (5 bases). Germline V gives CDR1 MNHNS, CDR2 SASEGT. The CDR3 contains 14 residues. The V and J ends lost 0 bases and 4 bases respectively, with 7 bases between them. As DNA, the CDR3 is TGTGCCAGCAGTGAAGCGTACAGGGGAAACACCATATATTTT. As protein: CASSEAYRGNTIYF.

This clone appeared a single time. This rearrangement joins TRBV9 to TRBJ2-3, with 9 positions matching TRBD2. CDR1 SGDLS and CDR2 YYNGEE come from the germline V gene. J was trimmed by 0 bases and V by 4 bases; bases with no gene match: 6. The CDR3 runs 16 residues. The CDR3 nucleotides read TGTGCCAGCAGCCCGGAAGCGGGAGGTAGCACAGATACGCAGTATTTT. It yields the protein CASSPEAGGSTDTQYF.

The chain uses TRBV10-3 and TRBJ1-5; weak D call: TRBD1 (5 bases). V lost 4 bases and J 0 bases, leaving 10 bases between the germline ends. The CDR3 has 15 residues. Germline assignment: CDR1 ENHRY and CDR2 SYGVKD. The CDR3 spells CAISGDGYSNQPQHF. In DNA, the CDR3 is TGTGCCATCAGTGGGGACGGGTATAGCAATCAGCCCCAGCATTTT.

The CDR3 DNA reads as TGTGCCAGTAAGGGATCGGGGCGGGATGTCCATGAGCAGTTCTTC. Protein product: CASKGSGRDVHEQFF. The chain links TRBV19 to TRBJ2-1; the D gene is possibly TRBD2 (6 bases). This CDR3 is 15 amino acids long. The V and J ends lost 7 bases and 8 bases respectively, with 21 bases between them. Germline CDR1 LNHDA, CDR2 SQIVND (reference sequence).

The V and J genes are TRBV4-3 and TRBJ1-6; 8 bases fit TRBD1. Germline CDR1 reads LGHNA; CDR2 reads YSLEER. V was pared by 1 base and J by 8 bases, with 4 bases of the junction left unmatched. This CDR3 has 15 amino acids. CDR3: CASSQGTGRDSPLHF. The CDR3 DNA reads TGCGCCAGCAGCCAAGGGACAGGGCGAGATTCACCCCTCCACTTT.

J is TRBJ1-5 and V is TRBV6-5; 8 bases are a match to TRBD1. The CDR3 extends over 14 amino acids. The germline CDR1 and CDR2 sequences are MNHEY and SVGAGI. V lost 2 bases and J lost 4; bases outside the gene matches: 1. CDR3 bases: TGTGCCAGCAGTTACAGGGACAGGAATCAGCCCCAGCATTTT. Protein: CASSYRDRNQPQHF.

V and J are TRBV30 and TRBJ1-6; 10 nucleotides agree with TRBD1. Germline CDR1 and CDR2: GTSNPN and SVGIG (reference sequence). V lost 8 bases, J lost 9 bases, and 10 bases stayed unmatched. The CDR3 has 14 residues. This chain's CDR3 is CAGQEGQGTSPLHF. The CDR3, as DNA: TGTGCCGGACAAGAGGGACAGGGGACTTCACCCCTCCACTTT.

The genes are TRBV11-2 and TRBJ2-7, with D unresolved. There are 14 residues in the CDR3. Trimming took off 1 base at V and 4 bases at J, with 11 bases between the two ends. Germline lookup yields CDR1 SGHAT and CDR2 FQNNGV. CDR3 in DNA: TGTGCCAGCAGCTTAGGCGGAATCCGTTACGAGCAGTACTTC. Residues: CASSLGGIRYEQYF.

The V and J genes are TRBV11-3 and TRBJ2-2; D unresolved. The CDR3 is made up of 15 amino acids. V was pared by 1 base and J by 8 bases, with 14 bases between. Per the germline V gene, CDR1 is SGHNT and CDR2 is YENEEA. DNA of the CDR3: TGTGCCAGCAGCTTAGGTCCAGGAACCTCAGGGGAGCTGTTTTTT. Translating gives CASSLGPGTSGELFF.

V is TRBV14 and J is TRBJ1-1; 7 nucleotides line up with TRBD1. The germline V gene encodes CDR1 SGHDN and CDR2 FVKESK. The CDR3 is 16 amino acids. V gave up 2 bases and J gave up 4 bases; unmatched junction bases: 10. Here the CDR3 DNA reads TGTGCCAGCAGCCAACGTATACGTTCAGGGGGCACTGAAGCTTTCTTT. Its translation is CASSQRIRSGGTEAFF.

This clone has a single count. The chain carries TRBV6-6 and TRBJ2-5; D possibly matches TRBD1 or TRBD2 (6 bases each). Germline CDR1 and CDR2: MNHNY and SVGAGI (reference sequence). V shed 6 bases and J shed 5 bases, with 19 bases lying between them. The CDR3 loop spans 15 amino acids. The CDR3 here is CASRAPGDLGETQYF. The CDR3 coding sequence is TGTGCCAGCAGGGCCCCAGGGGACTTGGGGGAGACCCAGTACTTC.

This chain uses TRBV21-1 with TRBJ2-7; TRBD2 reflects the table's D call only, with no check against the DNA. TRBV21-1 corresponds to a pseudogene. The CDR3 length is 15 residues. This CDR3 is CASSVTSGGSYEQYF. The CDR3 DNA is TGTGCCAGCAGCGTCACTAGCGGGGGATCCTACGAGCAGTACTTC.

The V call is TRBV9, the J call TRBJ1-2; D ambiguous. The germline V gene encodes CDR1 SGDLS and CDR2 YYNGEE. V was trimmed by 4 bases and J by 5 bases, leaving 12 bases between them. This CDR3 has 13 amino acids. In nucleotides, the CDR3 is TGTGCCAGCAGCTCCTTCGATGGTTATGGCTACACCTTC. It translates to CASSSFDGYGYTF. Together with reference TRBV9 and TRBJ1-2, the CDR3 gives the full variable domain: DSGVTQTPKHLITATGQRVTLRCSPRSGDLSVYWYQQSLDQGLQFLIQYYNGEERAKGNILERFSAQQFPDLHSELNLSSLELGDSALYFCASSSFDGYGYTFGSGTRLTVV.

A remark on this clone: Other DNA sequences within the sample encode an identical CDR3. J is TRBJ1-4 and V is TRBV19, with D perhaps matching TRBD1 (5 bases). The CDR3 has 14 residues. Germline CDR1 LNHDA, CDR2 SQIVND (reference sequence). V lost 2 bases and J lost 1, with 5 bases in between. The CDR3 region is CASSIRGTNEKLFF. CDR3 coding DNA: TGTGCCAGTAGTATAAGGGGAACTAATGAAAAACTGTTTTTT.

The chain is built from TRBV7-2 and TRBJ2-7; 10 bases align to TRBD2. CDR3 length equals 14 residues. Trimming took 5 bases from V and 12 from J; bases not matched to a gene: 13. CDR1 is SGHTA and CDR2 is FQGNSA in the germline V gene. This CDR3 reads CASSPTDLAGAGYF. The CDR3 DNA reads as TGTGCCAGCAGCCCGACGGACCTAGCGGGGGCGGGGTACTTC.

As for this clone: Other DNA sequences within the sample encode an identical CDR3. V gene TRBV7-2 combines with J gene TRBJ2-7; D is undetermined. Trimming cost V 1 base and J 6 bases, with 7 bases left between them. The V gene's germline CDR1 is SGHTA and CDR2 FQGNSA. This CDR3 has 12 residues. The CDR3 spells CASSLVRAEQYF. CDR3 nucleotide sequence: TGTGCCAGCAGCTTAGTCCGGGCCGAGCAGTACTTC.

The CDR3 region has the DNA TGTGCCAGCAGTGAAGAGGGCGCGGGCTACAATGAGCAGTTCTTC. Translated: CASSEEGAGYNEQFF. The rearrangement uses TRBV2 and TRBJ2-1; a weak D match, TRBD2 (5 bases). CDR1 is SNHLY, CDR2 FYNNEI, per germline. CDR3 length: 15 amino acids. Trimming cost V 1 base and J 3 bases, with 10 bases left between them.

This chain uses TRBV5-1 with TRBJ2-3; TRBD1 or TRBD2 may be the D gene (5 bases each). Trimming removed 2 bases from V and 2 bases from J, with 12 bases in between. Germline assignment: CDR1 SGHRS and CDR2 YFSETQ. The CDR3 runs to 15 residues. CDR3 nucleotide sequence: TGCGCCAGCAGCTTAGTGGGACGCGACACAGATACGCAGTATTTT. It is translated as CASSLVGRDTDTQYF.

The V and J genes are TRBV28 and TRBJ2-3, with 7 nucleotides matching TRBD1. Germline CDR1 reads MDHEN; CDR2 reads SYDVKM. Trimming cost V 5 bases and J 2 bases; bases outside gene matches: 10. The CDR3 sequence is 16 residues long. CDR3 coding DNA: TGTGCCAGCAGTACCCTGGACAGGCGAATCACAGATACGCAGTATTTT. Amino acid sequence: CASSTLDRRITDTQYF.

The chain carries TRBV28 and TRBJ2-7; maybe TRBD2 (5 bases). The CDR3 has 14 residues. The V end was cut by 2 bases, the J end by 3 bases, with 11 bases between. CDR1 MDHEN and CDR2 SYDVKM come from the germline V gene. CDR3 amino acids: CASSLHGENYEQYF. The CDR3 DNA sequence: TGTGCCAGCAGTTTACACGGGGAAAACTACGAGCAGTACTTC.

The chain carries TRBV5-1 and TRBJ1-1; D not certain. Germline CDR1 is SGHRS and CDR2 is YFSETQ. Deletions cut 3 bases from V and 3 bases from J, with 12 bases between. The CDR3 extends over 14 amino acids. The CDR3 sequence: CASSWSYGDTEAFF. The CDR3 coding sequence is TGCGCCAGCAGCTGGTCATACGGGGACACTGAAGCTTTCTTT.

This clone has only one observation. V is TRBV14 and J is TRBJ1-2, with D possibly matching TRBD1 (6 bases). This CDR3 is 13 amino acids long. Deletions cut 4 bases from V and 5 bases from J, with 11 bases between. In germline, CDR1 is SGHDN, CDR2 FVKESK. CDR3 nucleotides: TGTGCCAGCAGCCGAGGACAGACTTATGGCTACACCTTC. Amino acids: CASSRGQTYGYTF.

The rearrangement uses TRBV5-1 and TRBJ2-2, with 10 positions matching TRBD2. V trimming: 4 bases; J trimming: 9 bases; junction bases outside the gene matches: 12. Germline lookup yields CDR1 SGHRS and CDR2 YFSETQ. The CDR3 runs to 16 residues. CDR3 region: CASSPLAGEGNWELFF. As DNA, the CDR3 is TGCGCCAGCAGCCCTCTAGCGGGAGAGGGGAACTGGGAGCTGTTTTTT.

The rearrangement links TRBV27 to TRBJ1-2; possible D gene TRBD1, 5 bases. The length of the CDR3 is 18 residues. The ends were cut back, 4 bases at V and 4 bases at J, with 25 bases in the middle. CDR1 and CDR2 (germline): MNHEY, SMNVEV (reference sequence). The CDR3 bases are TGTGCCAGCAGTTCTAGTCTTCTCGGGACCCCAGGACGCTATGGCTACACCTTC. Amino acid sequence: CASSSSLLGTPGRYGYTF.

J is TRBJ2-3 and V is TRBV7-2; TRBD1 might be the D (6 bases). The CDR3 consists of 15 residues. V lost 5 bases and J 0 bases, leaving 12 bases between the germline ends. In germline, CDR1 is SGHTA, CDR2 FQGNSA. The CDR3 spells CASSPGTYSTDTQYF. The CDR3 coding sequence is TGTGCCAGCAGCCCCGGGACATACAGCACAGATACGCAGTATTTT. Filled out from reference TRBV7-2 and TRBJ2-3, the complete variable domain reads GAGVSQSPSNKVTEKGKDVELRCDPISGHTALYWYRQSLGQGLEFLIYFQGNSAPDKSGLPSDRFSAERTGGSVSTLTIQRTQQEDSAVYLCASSPGTYSTDTQYFGPGTRLTVL.

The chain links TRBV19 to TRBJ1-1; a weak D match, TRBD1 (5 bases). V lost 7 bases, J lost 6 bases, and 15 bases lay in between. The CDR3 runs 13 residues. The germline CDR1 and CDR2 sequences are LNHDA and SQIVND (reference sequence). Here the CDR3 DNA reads TGTGCCAGTACTCTAAGGGGCGGCTCTGAAGCTTTCTTT. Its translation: CASTLRGGSEAFF.

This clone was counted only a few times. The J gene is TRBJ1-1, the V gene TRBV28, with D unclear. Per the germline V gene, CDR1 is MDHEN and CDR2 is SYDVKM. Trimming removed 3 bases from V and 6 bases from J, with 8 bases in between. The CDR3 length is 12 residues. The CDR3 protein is CASSLAWSEAFF. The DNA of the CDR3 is TGTGCCAGCAGTTTGGCGTGGTCTGAAGCTTTCTTT.

The CDR3 DNA follows: TGTGCCAGCAGCTTAGGAGGATGGGAGCAGGGCGGGGAGCTGTTTTTT. Encoded protein: CASSLGGWEQGGELFF. The chain combines TRBV11-3 with TRBJ2-2, with D possibly called TRBD1 or TRBD2 (5 bases each). This CDR3 comprises 16 residues. Trimming stripped 1 base from V and 7 bases from J, with 16 bases between. Germline values: CDR1 SGHNT, CDR2 YENEEA.

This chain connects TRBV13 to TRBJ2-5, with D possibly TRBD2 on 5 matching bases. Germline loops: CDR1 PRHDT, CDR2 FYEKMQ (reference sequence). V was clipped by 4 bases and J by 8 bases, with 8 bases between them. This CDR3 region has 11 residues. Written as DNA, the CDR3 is TGTGCCAGCAGCTCGAGGGAAACCCAGTACTTC. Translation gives CASSSRETQYF.

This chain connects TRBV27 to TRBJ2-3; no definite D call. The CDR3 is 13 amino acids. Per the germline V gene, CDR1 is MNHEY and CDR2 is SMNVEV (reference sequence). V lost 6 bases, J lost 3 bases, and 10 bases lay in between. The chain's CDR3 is CASSPHYTDTQYF. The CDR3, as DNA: TGTGCCAGCAGCCCACATTATACAGATACGCAGTATTTT.

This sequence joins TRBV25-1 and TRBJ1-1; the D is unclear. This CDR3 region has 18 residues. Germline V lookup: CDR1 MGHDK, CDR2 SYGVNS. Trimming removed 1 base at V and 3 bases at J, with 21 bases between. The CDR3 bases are TGTGCCAGCAGTGAATCCCGCAGGTCCCGGGGTAGAGACACTGAAGCTTTCTTT. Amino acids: CASSESRRSRGRDTEAFF.